This T cell receptor (beta chain) was profiled in a study of blood T cell repertoires in COVID-19. Study background: There were acute and convalescent COVID-19 samples, and they came from the United States, Italy and Spain. In each case, the material was cDNA or gDNA derived from T cells, B-cell-depleted T cells, or PBMCs.

The authors' processing: Quantification of nucleated cells was approximated via reference gene primer amplification. Profiling relied on immunoSEQ multiplex PCR, and the TCRdb table lists in-frame clones only, not all of them. The V and J calls and clone size were taken over from that table, and D and trimming were inferred from the DNA. The sample includes 40,000 to 45,000 clones, around 90% seen only once; the top ten take approximately 4.3%. V shed 1 base and J 1 base; nucleotides not matched to a gene: 2. Germline V gives CDR1 SGHRS, CDR2 YFSETQ. The CDR3 covers 15 residues. The receptor's source is a man in his 60s with acute or convalescent COVID-19. The sample taken for sequencing was peripheral blood. The chain combines TRBV5-1 with TRBJ1-1, with 9 bases lining up with TRBD1. The CDR3 DNA reads TGCGCCAGCAGCTTGCCGGGACAGGGGAACACTGAAGCTTTCTTT. Its protein is CASSLPGQGNTEAFF. Using reference TRBV5-1 and TRBJ1-1 for the parts outside the CDR3, the full variable domain is KAGVTQTPRYLIKTRGQQVTLSCSPISGHRSVSWYQQTPGQGLQFLFEYFSETQRNKGNFPGRFSGRQFSNSRSEMNVSTLELGDSALYLCASSLPGQGNTEAFFGQGTRLTVV.